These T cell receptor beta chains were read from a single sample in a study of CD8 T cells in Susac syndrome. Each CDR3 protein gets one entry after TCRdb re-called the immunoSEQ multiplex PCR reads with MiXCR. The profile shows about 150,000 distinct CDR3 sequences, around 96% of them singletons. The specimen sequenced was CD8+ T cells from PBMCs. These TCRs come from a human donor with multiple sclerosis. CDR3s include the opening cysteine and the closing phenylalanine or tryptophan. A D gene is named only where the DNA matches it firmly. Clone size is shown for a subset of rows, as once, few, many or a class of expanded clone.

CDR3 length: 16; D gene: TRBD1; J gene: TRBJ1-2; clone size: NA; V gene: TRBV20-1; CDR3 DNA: TGCAGTGCTAGCGATTTGGGACAGGGCGCACTCTATGGCTACACCTTC; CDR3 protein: CSASDLGQGALYGYTF
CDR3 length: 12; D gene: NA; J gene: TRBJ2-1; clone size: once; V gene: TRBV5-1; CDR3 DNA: TGCGCCAGCAGCTTTGACCTCAATGAGCAGTTCTTC; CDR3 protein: CASSFDLNEQFF
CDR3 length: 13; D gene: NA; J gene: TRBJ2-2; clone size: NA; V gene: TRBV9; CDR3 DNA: TGTGCCAGCAGCGTAGCGAGCACCGGGGAGCTGTTTTTT; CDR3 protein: CASSVASTGELFF
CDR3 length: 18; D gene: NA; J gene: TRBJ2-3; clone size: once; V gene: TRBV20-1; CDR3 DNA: TGCAGTGCTAGAGATTCCAGGGGCCCGACCCTGAGCACAGATACGCAGTATTTT; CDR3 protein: CSARDSRGPTLSTDTQYF
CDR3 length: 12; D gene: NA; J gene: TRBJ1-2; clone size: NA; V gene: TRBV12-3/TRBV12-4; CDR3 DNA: TGTGCCAGCAGTTTTCTTCGACTCGGCTACACCTTC; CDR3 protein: CASSFLRLGYTF
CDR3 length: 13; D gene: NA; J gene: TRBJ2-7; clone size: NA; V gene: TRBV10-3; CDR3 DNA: TGTGCCATCAGGGTTGGGACGGCAGGGGAGAAGTACTTC; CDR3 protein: CAIRVGTAGEKYF
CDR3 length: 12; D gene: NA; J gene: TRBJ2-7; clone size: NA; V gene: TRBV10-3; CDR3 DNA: TGTGCCATGGCTGGGACAAACTACGAGCAGTACTTC; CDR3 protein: CAMAGTNYEQYF
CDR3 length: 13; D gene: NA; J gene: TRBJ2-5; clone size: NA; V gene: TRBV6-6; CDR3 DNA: TGTGCCAGCAGTTATGCGAACCAAGAGACCCAGTACTTC; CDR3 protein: CASSYANQETQYF
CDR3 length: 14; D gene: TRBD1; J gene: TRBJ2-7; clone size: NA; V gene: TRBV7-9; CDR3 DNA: TGTGCCAGCAGCAACCGGGACAGGGGGCACGAGCAGTACTTC; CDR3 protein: CASSNRDRGHEQYF
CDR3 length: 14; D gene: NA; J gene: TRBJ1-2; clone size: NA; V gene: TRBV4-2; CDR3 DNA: TGTGCCAGCAGCCAAGATTTTGCCGGCGATGGCTACACCTTC; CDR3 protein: CASSQDFAGDGYTF
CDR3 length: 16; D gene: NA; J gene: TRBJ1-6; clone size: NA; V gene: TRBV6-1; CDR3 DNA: TGTGCCAGCAGTGCCCCTAGACAGCCAGCTAATTCACCCCTCCACTTT; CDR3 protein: CASSAPRQPANSPLHF
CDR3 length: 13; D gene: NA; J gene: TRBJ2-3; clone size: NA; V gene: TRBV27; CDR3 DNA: TGTGCCAGCAGTTTCTCTAGAGCAGATACGCAGTATTTT; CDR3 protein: CASSFSRADTQYF
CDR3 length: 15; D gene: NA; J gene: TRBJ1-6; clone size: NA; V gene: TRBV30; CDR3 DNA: TGTGCCTGGAGGGTCGACTCATCCTATAATTCACCCCTCCACTTT; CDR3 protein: CAWRVDSSYNSPLHF
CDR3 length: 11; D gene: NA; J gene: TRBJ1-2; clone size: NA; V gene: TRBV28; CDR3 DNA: TGTGCCAGCAGTTTATATGGGGGCTACACCTTC; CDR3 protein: CASSLYGGYTF
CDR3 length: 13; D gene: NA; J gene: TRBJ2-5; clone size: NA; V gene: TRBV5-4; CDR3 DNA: TGTGCCAGCAGCTTTAGTACCCAAGAGACCCAGTACTTC; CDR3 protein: CASSFSTQETQYF
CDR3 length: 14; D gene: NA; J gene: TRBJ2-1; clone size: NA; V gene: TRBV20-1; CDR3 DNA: TGCAGTGCTAGAGATCGGGTGAGGGGGTATGAGCAGTTCTTC; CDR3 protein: CSARDRVRGYEQFF
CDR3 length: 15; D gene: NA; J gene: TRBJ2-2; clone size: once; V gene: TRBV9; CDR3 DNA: TGTGCCAGCAGCGTTCCAGGGGCGAACACCGGGGAGCTGTTTTTT; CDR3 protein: CASSVPGANTGELFF
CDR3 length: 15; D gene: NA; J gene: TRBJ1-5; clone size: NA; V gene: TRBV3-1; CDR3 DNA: TGTGCCAGCAGAGAAGGGGGAGAACGCAATCAGCCCCAGCATTTT; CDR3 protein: CASREGGERNQPQHF
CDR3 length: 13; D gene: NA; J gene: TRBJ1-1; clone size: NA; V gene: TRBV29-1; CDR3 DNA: TGCAGCGTTGTCCAGCGGCTAGACACTGAAGCTTTCTTT; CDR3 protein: CSVVQRLDTEAFF
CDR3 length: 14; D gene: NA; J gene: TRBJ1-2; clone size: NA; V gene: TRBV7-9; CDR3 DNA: TGTGCCAGCAGCTTAGAGGGCGGCGCCTATGGCTACACCTTC; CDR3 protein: CASSLEGGAYGYTF
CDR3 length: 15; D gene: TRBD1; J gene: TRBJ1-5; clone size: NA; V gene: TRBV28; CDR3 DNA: TGTGCCAGCCTGATTGACAGGGATAGCAATCAGCCCCAGCATTTT; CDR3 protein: CASLIDRDSNQPQHF
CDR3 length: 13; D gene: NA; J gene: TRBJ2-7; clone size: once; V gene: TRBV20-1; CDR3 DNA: TGCAGTGCTAGAGATCTGAGCTCCTACGAGCAGTACTTC; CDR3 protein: CSARDLSSYEQYF
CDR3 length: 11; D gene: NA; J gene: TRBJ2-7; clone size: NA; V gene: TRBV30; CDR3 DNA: TGTGCCGTGGGGTCTTCCTACGAGCAGTACTTC; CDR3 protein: CAVGSSYEQYF
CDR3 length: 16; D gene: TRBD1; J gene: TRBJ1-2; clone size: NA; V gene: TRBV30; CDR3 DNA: TGTGCCTGGAGACACGCTCCGGGGACAGGAGGTTTCGGCTACACCTTC; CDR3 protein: CAWRHAPGTGGFGYTF
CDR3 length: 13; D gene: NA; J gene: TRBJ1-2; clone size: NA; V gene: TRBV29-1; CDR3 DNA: TGCAGCGTTCAGGGAGTCTATGACTATGGCTACACCTTC; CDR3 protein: CSVQGVYDYGYTF
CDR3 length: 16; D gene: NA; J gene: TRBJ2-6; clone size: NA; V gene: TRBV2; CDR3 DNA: TGTGCCAGCAGAGTTGTAGGGGACTCCGGGGCCAACGTCCTGACTTTC; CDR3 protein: CASRVVGDSGANVLTF